This is a list of T cell receptor beta chains from one sample in a study of cytomegalovirus exposure and HLA in healthy donors. The method was immunoSEQ multiplex PCR; TCRdb's version includes in-frame clones alone and lacks a portion of them. Here the sample spans about 130,000 clones, roughly 70% being singletons. The source material was PBMCs. All receptors come from a human donor in good health. The CDR3 runs from the conserved cysteine through the conserved F or W. D genes are given only for firm matches. Size values are once, few and many counts, or a class for expanded clones, and some rows have none.

J: TRBJ1-3; V: TRBV2; D: .; size: once; DNA: TGTGCCAGCAGTAACGGGGGCTCTGGAAACACCATATATTTT; CDR3: CASSNGGSGNTIYF
J: TRBJ2-5; V: TRBV12-5; D: .; size: few; DNA: TGTGCTAGTGGTCCCGTCAGCGAGCAAGAGACCCAGTACTTC; CDR3: CASGPVSEQETQYF
J: TRBJ2-7; V: TRBV18; D: .; size: few; DNA: TGTGCCAGCTCACCGGCCCCCGCAGAGCAGTACTTC; CDR3: CASSPAPAEQYF
J: TRBJ2-3; V: TRBV5-1; D: .; size: .; DNA: TGCGCCAGCAGCTCCTCGGGGAGCGGCACAGATACGCAGTATTTT; CDR3: CASSSSGSGTDTQYF
J: TRBJ2-7; V: TRBV4-1; D: TRBD2; size: .; DNA: TGCGCCAGCAGCCAAGGACAGGGGACTAGCGGGATTCCCTACGAGCAGTACTTC; CDR3: CASSQGQGTSGIPYEQYF
J: TRBJ2-7; V: TRBV5-6; D: TRBD1; size: .; DNA: TGTGCCAGCAACGTAGGGACAGGGATCTACGAGCAGTACTTC; CDR3: CASNVGTGIYEQYF
J: TRBJ2-7; V: TRBV5-6; D: TRBD1; size: few; DNA: TGTGCCAGCAGCTTACGACAGGGGGCCTACGAGCAGTACTTC; CDR3: CASSLRQGAYEQYF
J: TRBJ1-5; V: TRBV28; D: .; size: .; DNA: TGTGCCAGCAGTCTCCAGGGTAATGGTTATCAGCCCCAGCATTTT; CDR3: CASSLQGNGYQPQHF
J: TRBJ1-2; V: TRBV2; D: .; size: .; DNA: TGTGCCAGCTGGGCAGGGTCAAGCGCTAACTATGGCTACACCTTC; CDR3: CASWAGSSANYGYTF
J: TRBJ1-2; V: TRBV27; D: .; size: once; DNA: TGTGCCAGCAACGGAGGGCTTGGCTACACCTTC; CDR3: CASNGGLGYTF
J: TRBJ1-2; V: TRBV11-3; D: .; size: .; DNA: TGTGCCAGCAGCTTAGATCTTGCGGGGGAGGTCGGCTACACCTTC; CDR3: CASSLDLAGEVGYTF
J: TRBJ2-3; V: TRBV11-2; D: .; size: few; DNA: TGTGCCAGCAGCCCGGACTTGGGAGATACGCAGTATTTT; CDR3: CASSPDLGDTQYF
J: TRBJ2-2; V: TRBV15; D: TRBD2; size: .; DNA: TGTGCCACCAGCAGAGTTAGCGGGAGCGACACCGGGGAGCTGTTTTTT; CDR3: CATSRVSGSDTGELFF
J: TRBJ1-2; V: TRBV27; D: TRBD1; size: .; DNA: TGTGCCAGCAGTTTAACCCGACAGGGGAATAAGTATGGCTACACCTTC; CDR3: CASSLTRQGNKYGYTF
J: TRBJ1-1; V: TRBV6-5; D: TRBD1; size: .; DNA: TGTGCCAGCAGTCGTCCCGGGACAGGGGTTACTGAAGCTTTCTTT; CDR3: CASSRPGTGVTEAFF
J: TRBJ2-5; V: TRBV10-1; D: .; size: few; DNA: TGCGCCAGCAGTGACGGGAGAGAACGGTCCCAAGAGACCCAGTACTTC; CDR3: CASSDGRERSQETQYF
J: TRBJ1-6; V: TRBV19; D: .; size: .; DNA: TGTGCCAGTAGTACCGCGGGCCCTGGGGATTCACCCCTCCACTTT; CDR3: CASSTAGPGDSPLHF
J: TRBJ2-3; V: TRBV15; D: .; size: .; DNA: TGTGCCACCAGCAGCTACACTAGTTCGGCGGATACGCAGTATTTT; CDR3: CATSSYTSSADTQYF
J: TRBJ2-1; V: TRBV6-5; D: TRBD2; size: .; DNA: TGTGCCAGCAGGAGAGGGACTAGCGGGAGCAATGAGCAGTTCTTC; CDR3: CASRRGTSGSNEQFF
J: TRBJ2-7; V: TRBV6-5; D: .; size: few; DNA: TGTGCCAGCAGTCCCCTTTTGGGCAACGAGCAGTACTTC; CDR3: CASSPLLGNEQYF
J: TRBJ2-3; V: TRBV7-9; D: TRBD2; size: .; DNA: TGTGCCAGCAGCCAGAGCGGGAGGGCCCAAGATACGCAGTATTTT; CDR3: CASSQSGRAQDTQYF
J: TRBJ2-6; V: TRBV7-3; D: TRBD1; size: .; DNA: TGTGCCAGCAGGCGGACAGGCTCTGGGGCCAACGTCCTGACTTTC; CDR3: CASRRTGSGANVLTF